These 18 T cell receptor beta chains were all obtained from the same sample, sequenced in a study of blood T cells in healthy people across ages (dated by TCRdb to between 2015 and 2017). Library method: 5' RACE. The sequencer listed for this sample is Illumina HiSeq 2500. A second PCR of roughly 6 to 11 cycles was run with a J-beta primer mix and a sample-barcoded 5' primer. The public reads were reprocessed in TCRdb via fastp at Q25 and MiXCR, keeping in-frame beta chains. Rows are unified per CDR3 protein, each entry keeping the most common DNA and genes. Counted in this sample were hundreds of thousands of distinct CDR3 sequences; under 45% of them appeared once. The ten largest clones represent roughly a fifth of the sample. The sequencing input was blood. Source of these receptors: a man in his fifties or sixties in good health.

The chain employs TRBV12-3 or TRBV12-4 and TRBJ2-7; 7 bases are shared with TRBD2. The V and J ends lost 4 bases and 4 bases, in that order; junction bases with no gene match: 4. The CDR3 is 13 residues long. The CDR3 DNA follows: TGTGCCAGCAGTTCTAGCGGACCTTACGAGCAGTACTTC. As protein: CASSSSGPYEQYF.

The chain recombines TRBV7-9 with TRBJ1-5, with a tentative D call TRBD1 (6 bases). The length of the CDR3 is 15 residues. Germline assignment: CDR1 SEHNR and CDR2 FQNEAQ (reference sequence). The germline V and J ends were trimmed by 5 bases and 1 base, with 12 bases remaining between them. The CDR3 here is CASSPQQGSNQPQHF. For the CDR3, the DNA is TGTGCCAGCAGCCCCCAACAGGGAAGCAATCAGCCCCAGCATTTT.

The rearrangement uses TRBV15 and TRBJ1-2; 9 nucleotides agree with TRBD1. Germline CDR1 LNHNV, CDR2 YYDKDF (reference sequence). V trimming: 3 bases; J trimming: 5 bases; junction bases outside the gene matches: 1. This CDR3 contains 13 residues. CDR3 in DNA: TGTGCCACCAGCAGGGGGACAGGGTATGGCTACACCTTC. Amino acid sequence: CATSRGTGYGYTF.

This clonotype has a handful of counts. The chain joins TRBV4-1 to TRBJ2-1; D might be TRBD2 (6 bases). The germline CDR1 and CDR2 sequences are MGHRA and YSYEKL. The CDR3 totals 16 residues. Trimming took off 1 base at V and 5 bases at J, with 15 bases between the two ends. The chain's CDR3 is CASSQVGPKRDNEQFF. CDR3 sequence (DNA): TGCGCCAGCAGCCAAGTCGGGCCCAAGCGGGACAATGAGCAGTTCTTC.

The genes are TRBV7-9 and TRBJ2-1, with TRBD2 matching 10 bases. V lost 7 bases, J lost 3 bases, and 12 bases stayed unmatched. Germline CDR1 reads SEHNR; CDR2 reads FQNEAQ (reference sequence). The CDR3 totals 17 residues. The CDR3 nucleotides read TGTGCCAGCATCGCTAGCGGGGGCCTGAGCTACTACAATGAGCAGTTCTTC. This encodes CASIASGGLSYYNEQFF.

The V call is TRBV5-6, the J call TRBJ2-6, with a weak D call TRBD1 (6 bases). This CDR3 comprises 22 residues. V shed 1 base and J shed 0 bases, with 26 bases lying between them. Per the germline V gene, CDR1 is SGHDT and CDR2 is YYEEEE. CDR3 nucleotides: TGTGCCAGCAGCTTGCTGGTCAAAGCAAAGGTGCAGGGGATCTCTGGGGCCAACGTCCTGACTTTC. The encoded protein is CASSLLVKAKVQGISGANVLTF.

The chain joins TRBV6-6 to TRBJ1-2; 7 bases align to TRBD1. The germline V gene encodes CDR1 MNHNY and CDR2 SVGAGI (reference sequence). Trimming removed 6 bases from V and 6 bases from J; junction bases left unmatched: 10. The CDR3 runs 14 residues. The CDR3 reads CASSRDSSGHGYTF. The CDR3 region has the DNA TGTGCCAGCAGCAGGGACAGTTCGGGGCATGGCTACACCTTC.

This clonotype was recorded a few times. V gene TRBV20-1 combines with J gene TRBJ2-7; TRBD1 matches 7 bases. The germline CDR1 and CDR2 sequences are DFQATT and SNEGSKA (reference sequence). This CDR3 is 15 amino acids long. V was clipped by 2 bases and J by 1 base; unmatched bases: 8. This CDR3 is CSARSAGRGSYEQYF. The CDR3 DNA is TGCAGTGCTAGATCGGCCGGCAGGGGGTCCTACGAGCAGTACTTC.

Note on this clonotype: An end of the junction differs from the germline gene, which may be a read error. V is TRBV27 and J is TRBJ1-4, with 10 bases that match TRBD1. There are 16 residues in the CDR3. The germline CDR1 and CDR2 sequences are MNHEY and SMNVEV (reference sequence). CDR3 in amino acids: CASTLRVTGGNEKLFF. The DNA for the CDR3 is TGTGCCAGCACTTTAAGGGTGACAGGGGGCAATGAAAAACTGTTTTTT.

The chain uses TRBV4-1 and TRBJ2-7; possible D gene TRBD1, 5 bases. The V gene lost 1 base and the J gene lost 3 bases, with 16 bases spanning the gap. CDR1 and CDR2 (germline): MGHRA, YSYEKL. There are 16 residues in the CDR3. CDR3 region: CASSQGQTSQYYEQYF. In nucleotides, the CDR3 is TGCGCCAGCAGCCAAGGACAGACGAGCCAGTACTACGAGCAGTACTTC.

V usage is TRBV29-1 and J usage is TRBJ1-1; perhaps TRBD1 as D (5 bases). From germline, CDR1 is SQVTM and CDR2 ANQGSEA. CDR3 size: 11 residues. The ends were cut back, 6 bases at V and 5 bases at J, with 10 bases in the middle. The CDR3 DNA is TGCAGCGTGAACGGGGGGACTGAAGCTTTCTTT. This gives the protein CSVNGGTEAFF.

This clonotype was observed a handful of times. The V and J genes are TRBV20-1 and TRBJ1-2, with 8 bases that match TRBD1. Germline trimming cut 0 bases from V and 4 bases from J; bases unmatched to any gene: 10. The CDR3 spans 16 residues. CDR1 and CDR2 from the germline V gene are DFQATT and SNEGSKA (reference sequence). The CDR3 reads CSARDPDRAHLYGYTF. The CDR3 DNA reads as TGCAGTGCTAGAGATCCGGACAGGGCCCACCTCTATGGCTACACCTTC.

J is TRBJ2-7 and V is TRBV19, with D perhaps matching TRBD1 or TRBD2 (5 bases each). Deletions cut 3 bases from V and 1 base from J, with 10 bases between. The CDR3 runs 14 residues. Germline CDR1 and CDR2: LNHDA and SQIVND (reference sequence). The CDR3: CASSIAGTSYEQYF. The CDR3 DNA is TGTGCCAGTAGTATTGCAGGGACGTCCTACGAGCAGTACTTC.

The rearrangement joins TRBV5-6 to TRBJ1-5, with D unclear. V was cut by 7 bases and J by 3 bases, with 20 bases left in between. CDR1 is SGHDT and CDR2 is YYEEEE in the germline V gene. The CDR3 sequence is 16 residues long. The CDR3 is CASHRKADRYNQPQHF. The DNA of the CDR3 is TGTGCCAGCCATCGAAAGGCAGATAGGTACAATCAGCCCCAGCATTTT.

The V and J genes are TRBV18 and TRBJ1-4; D not resolved. V gave up 2 bases and J gave up 5 bases, with 9 bases separating them. The length of the CDR3 is 14 residues. The germline V gene encodes CDR1 KGHSH and CDR2 LQKENI. Here the CDR3 reads CASSPGSPNEKLFF. The CDR3 DNA sequence: TGTGCCAGCTCACCAGGGAGCCCCAATGAAAAACTGTTTTTT.

About this clonotype itself: This may be a read error, as it is one base from a much larger clone. The DNA of the CDR3 is TGTGCCACCAGTTACTCCTACGAGCAGTACTTC. Protein product: CATSYSYEQYF. V and J are TRBV6-6 and TRBJ2-7; D remains unclear. Germline V gives CDR1 MNHNY, CDR2 SVGAGI (reference sequence). This CDR3 contains 11 residues.

The CDR3 sequence is CASSPGGIGYEQYF. The DNA of the CDR3 is TGTGCCAGCAGCCCCGGGGGGATTGGGTACGAGCAGTACTTC. The V and J genes are TRBV3-1 and TRBJ2-7, with 7 bases lining up with TRBD2. The germline gives CDR1 LGHDT, CDR2 YNNKEL (reference sequence). The J segment lost 4 bases and the V segment lost 4 bases, leaving 7 bases of the junction unmatched. This CDR3 spans 14 amino acids.

With regard to this clonotype: One end of the junction varies from germline; a read error may be responsible. The chain links TRBV4-1 to TRBJ2-7, with D hard to call. The germline V gene has CDR1 MGHRA and CDR2 YSYEKL. This CDR3 is 13 amino acids long. The CDR3: CASGQILNYERYF. The CDR3 DNA is TGCGCCAGCGGCCAAATTCTAAATTACGAGCGGTACTTC.